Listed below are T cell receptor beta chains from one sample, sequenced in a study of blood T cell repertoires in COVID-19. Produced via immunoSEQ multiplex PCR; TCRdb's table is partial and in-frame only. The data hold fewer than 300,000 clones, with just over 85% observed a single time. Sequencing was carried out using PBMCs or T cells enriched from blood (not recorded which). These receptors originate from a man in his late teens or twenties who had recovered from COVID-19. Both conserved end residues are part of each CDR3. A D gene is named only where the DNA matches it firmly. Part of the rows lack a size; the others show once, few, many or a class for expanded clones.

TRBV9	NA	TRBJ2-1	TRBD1	TGTGCCAGCGGACAGGACTACAATGAGCAGTTCTTC	CASGQDYNEQFF
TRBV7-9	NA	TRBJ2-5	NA	TGTGCCAGCAGCTTATCGAGCGTCGAGACCCAGTACTTC	CASSLSSVETQYF
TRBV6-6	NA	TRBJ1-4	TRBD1	TGTGCCAGCAGAGGGGGCCAAGAAAAACTGTTTTTT	CASRGGQEKLFF
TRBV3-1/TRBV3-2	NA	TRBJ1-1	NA	TGTGCCAGCAGCCAAGTTGGGGGAGGGAACACTGAAGCTTTCTTT	CASSQVGGGNTEAFF
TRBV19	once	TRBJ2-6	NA	TGTGCCAGTAGTTCGGGTTCTGGGGCCAACGTCCTGACTTTC	CASSSGSGANVLTF
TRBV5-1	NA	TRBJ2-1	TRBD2	TGCGCCAGCAGCTTCCCGGGACTAGCGGGAGACCATGAGCAGTTCTTC	CASSFPGLAGDHEQFF
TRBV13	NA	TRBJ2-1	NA	TGTGCCAGCAGCTCAAGCGGTGCTAGCTCCTACAATGAGCAGTTCTTC	CASSSSGASSYNEQFF
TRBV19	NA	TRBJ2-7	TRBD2	TGTGCCAGTAGTGTGCTAGCGGGAGGTGGCTACGAGCAGTACTTC	CASSVLAGGGYEQYF
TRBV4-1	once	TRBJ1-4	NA	TGCGCCAGCAGCCGAATACAGGGCCTCAATAATGAAAAACTGTTTTTT	CASSRIQGLNNEKLFF
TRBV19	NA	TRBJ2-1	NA	TGTGCCAGTAGTCCGGACTCGTCCCGAGGGAATGAGCAGTTCTTC	CASSPDSSRGNEQFF
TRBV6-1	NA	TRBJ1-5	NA	TGTGCCAGCAGTGAAGTAGGGCAGGGGAGCAATCAGCCCCAGCATTTT	CASSEVGQGSNQPQHF
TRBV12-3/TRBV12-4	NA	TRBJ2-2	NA	TGTGCCAGCAGTAAGAGCACCGGGGAGCTGTTTTTT	CASSKSTGELFF
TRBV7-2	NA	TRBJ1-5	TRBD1	TGTGCCAGCAGTCAAGGACAGGGCCGGGGGCCCCAGCATTTT	CASSQGQGRGPQHF
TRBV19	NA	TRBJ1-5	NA	TGTGCCAGTCGTTCACTTCTCCAAGCCCAGCCCCAGCATTTT	CASRSLLQAQPQHF
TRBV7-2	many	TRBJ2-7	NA	TGTGCCAGCAGCCCGATGAGGGCGGGGTCGAGCGAGCAGTACTTC	CASSPMRAGSSEQYF
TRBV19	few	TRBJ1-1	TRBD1	TGTGCCAGTAGTATTTCGGGACAGGGGTCCACTGAAGCTTTCTTT	CASSISGQGSTEAFF
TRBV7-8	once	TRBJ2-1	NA	TGTGCCAGCAGCTTAGAGGTTGGGAGCTCCTACAATGAGCAGTTCTTC	CASSLEVGSSYNEQFF
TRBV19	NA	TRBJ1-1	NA	TGTGCCAGTAATCCGAAACAGGGGAACACTGAAGCTTTCTTT	CASNPKQGNTEAFF
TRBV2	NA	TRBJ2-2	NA	TGTGCCAGCAGTGTGACATCGAACACCGGGGAGCTGTTTTTT	CASSVTSNTGELFF
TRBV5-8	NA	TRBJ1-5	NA	TGTGCCAGCAGCTTGGTTTACCTCAGGGTTTATAGCAATCAGCCCCAGCATTTT	CASSLVYLRVYSNQPQHF
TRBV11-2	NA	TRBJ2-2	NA	TGTGCCAGCGGTACCAGGCCGGGAGCCGGGGAGCTGTTTTTT	CASGTRPGAGELFF
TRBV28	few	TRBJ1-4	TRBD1	TGTGCCAGCAGTTTACCGGGACAGGGGCGTGAAAAACTGTTTTTT	CASSLPGQGREKLFF
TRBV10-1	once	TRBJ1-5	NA	TGCGCCAGCCCCCCTCCACGAGACAATCAGCCCCAGCATTTT	CASPPPRDNQPQHF
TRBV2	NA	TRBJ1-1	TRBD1	TGTGCCAGCAGTCGGACAGGGGGCTTTTTGAACACTGAAGCTTTCTTT	CASSRTGGFLNTEAFF
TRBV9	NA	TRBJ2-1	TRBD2	TGTGCCAGCAGCGTTTCGGGACTAGCGGGAGACCGACAAACCTACAATGAGCAGTTCTTC	CASSVSGLAGDRQTYNEQFF
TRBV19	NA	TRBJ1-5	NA	TGTGCCAGTAGCCGAACTTGGGGACTGTATCAGCCCCAGCATTTT	CASSRTWGLYQPQHF
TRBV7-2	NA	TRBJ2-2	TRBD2	TGTGCCAGCAGCTATAGCGGGGGGGCCGGCACCGGGGAGCTGTTTTTT	CASSYSGGAGTGELFF
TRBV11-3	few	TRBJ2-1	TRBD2	TGTGCCAGCAGCTTAAGGAGTAGCGGGAGTGAAAATGAGCAGTTCTTC	CASSLRSSGSENEQFF
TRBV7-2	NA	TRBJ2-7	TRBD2	TGTGCCAGCAGCTTATGGGCTAGCGGGAGCTCCTACGAGCAGTACTTC	CASSLWASGSSYEQYF
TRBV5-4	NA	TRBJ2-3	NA	TGTGCCAGCAGTAACGCGCCCACAGATACGCAGTATTTT	CASSNAPTDTQYF
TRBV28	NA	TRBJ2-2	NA	TGTGCCAGCAGGCGTGGGGGGACCGGGGAGCTGTTTTTT	CASRRGGTGELFF
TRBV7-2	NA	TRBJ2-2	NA	TGTGCCAGCAACCTAGGACTCCTCACCGGGGAGCTGTTTTTT	CASNLGLLTGELFF
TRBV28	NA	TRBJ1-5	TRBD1	TGTGCCAGCAGTTCCGCCGGGACAGGGATTCAGCCCCAGCATTTT	CASSSAGTGIQPQHF
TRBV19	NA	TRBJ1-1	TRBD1	TGTGCCAGTAGTAAGGACAGGGAAAATGCTTTCTTT	CASSKDRENAFF
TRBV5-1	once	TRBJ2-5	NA	TGCGCCAGCAGCTGGGGAGAAGAGACCCAGTACTTC	CASSWGEETQYF
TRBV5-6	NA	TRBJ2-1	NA	TGTGCCAGCAGCTCGGGAGTATACAATGAGCAGTTCTTC	CASSSGVYNEQFF
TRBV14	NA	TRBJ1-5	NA	TGTGCCAGCAGCCCCAGGAGCACAGGGAAAGACTTTAGCAATCAGCCCCAGCATTTT	CASSPRSTGKDFSNQPQHF
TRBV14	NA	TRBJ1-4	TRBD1	TGTGCCAGCAGCGATACCGGGACAGTGGGTGAAAAACTGTTTTTT	CASSDTGTVGEKLFF
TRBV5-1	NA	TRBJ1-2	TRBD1	TGCGCCAGCAGCTGGACAGGGGCGAACTATGGCTACACCTTC	CASSWTGANYGYTF
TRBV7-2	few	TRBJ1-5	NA	TGTGCCAGCGCGGATAGTAGCAATCAGCCCCAGCATTTT	CASADSSNQPQHF
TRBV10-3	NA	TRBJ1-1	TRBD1	TGTGCCATCAGTGCCTCGAGCGGGACAGGGGGCACTGAAGCTTTCTTT	CAISASSGTGGTEAFF
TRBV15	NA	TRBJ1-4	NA	TGTGCCACCAGCAGGAGGGGGGGGCTCACTAATGAAAAACTGTTTTTT	CATSRRGGLTNEKLFF
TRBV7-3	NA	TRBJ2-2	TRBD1	TGTGCCAGCAGCCTCAGACAGGGGGGCACCGGGGAGCTGTTTTTT	CASSLRQGGTGELFF
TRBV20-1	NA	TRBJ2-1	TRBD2	TGCAGTGCTAGTTTAGAGGGCGGGAGTGCCTACAATGAGCAGTTCTTC	CSASLEGGSAYNEQFF